This TCR beta chain was recorded in a study of blood T cell repertoires in COVID-19. Living in under 30 US areas, the participants were between roughly 18 and 90 years of age. In the study's own analysis: Counts of nucleated cells, estimated from reference gene primer amplification, were obtained. Here immunoSEQ multiplex PCR was the method, and the copy in TCRdb shows in-frame clones only, minus some. V and J calls and clone size follow that table, whereas D and trimming were derived from the DNA. The profile shows almost 500,000 clones, 88% of them singletons. V dropped 4 bases and J dropped 2; count of bases not matched to a gene: 6. Germline V gene data show CDR1 as LGHNA and CDR2 as YNFKEQ. This CDR3 region has 17 residues.

The V call is TRBV4-2, the J call TRBJ2-2, with TRBD2 matching over 11 bases. Sequenced sample: PBMCs or T cells enriched from blood (not recorded which). This TCR was recovered from a woman in her sixties who had recovered from COVID-19. The CDR3 loop reads CASSRSSGGFNTGELFF. The CDR3 DNA is TGTGCCAGCAGCCGATCTAGCGGGGGGTTCAACACCGGGGAGCTGTTTTTT.